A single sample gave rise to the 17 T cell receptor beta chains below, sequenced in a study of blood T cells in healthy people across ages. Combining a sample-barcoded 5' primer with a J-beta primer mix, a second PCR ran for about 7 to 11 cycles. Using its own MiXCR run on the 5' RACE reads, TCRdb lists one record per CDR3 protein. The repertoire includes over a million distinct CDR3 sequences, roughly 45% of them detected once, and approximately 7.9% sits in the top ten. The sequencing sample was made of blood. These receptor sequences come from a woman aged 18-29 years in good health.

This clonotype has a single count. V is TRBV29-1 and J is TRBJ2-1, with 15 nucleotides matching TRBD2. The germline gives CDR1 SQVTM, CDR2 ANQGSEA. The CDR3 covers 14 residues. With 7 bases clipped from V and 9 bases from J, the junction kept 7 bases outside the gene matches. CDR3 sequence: CSAHKGLAGGEQFF. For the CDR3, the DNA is TGCAGCGCCCATAAGGGACTAGCGGGAGGTGAGCAGTTCTTC.

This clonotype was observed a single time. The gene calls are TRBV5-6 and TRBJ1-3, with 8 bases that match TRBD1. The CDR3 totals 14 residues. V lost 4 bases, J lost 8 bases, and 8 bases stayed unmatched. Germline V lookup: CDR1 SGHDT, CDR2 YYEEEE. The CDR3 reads CASSLQGEEDTIYF. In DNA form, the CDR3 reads TGTGCCAGCAGCCTACAGGGGGAGGAAGACACCATATATTTT.

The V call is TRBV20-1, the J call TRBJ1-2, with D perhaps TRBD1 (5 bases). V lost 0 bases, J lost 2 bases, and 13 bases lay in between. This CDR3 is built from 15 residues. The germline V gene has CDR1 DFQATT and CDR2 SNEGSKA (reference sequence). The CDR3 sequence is CSAREQTALNYGYTF. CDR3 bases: TGCAGTGCTAGAGAGCAGACAGCGCTCAACTATGGCTACACCTTC.

The CDR3 loop reads CASSYSIAGDKNIQYF. Written as DNA, the CDR3 is TGTGCCAGCAGTTACTCGATAGCAGGGGACAAAAACATTCAGTACTTC. V is TRBV6-5 and J is TRBJ2-4; possible D gene TRBD1, 6 bases. Trimming pared 0 bases from V and 3 bases from J, leaving 12 bases between. This CDR3 spans 16 amino acids. Germline V gene data show CDR1 as MNHEY and CDR2 as SVGAGI.

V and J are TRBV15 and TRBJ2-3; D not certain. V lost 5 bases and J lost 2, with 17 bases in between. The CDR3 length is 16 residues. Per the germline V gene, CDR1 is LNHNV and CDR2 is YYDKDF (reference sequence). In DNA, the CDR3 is TGTGCCACCAGCTCGACCCCCGACGGGTACACAGATACGCAGTATTTT. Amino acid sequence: CATSSTPDGYTDTQYF.

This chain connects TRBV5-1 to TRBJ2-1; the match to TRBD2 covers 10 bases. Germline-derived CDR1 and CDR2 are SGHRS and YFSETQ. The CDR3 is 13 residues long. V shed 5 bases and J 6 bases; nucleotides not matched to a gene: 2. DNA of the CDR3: TGCGCCAGCAGGAGCGGGGGGGCCAATGAGCAGTTCTTC. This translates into CASRSGGANEQFF.

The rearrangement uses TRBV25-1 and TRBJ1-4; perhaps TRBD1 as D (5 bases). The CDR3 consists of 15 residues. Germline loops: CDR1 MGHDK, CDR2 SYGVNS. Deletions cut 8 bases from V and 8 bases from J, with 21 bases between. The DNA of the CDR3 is TGTGCCAGCGGTGGCCAGTCAGGGTACGGAGAAAAACTGTTTTTT. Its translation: CASGGQSGYGEKLFF. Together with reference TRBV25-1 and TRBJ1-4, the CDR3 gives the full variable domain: EADIYQTPRYLVIGTGKKITLECSQTMGHDKMYWYQQDPGMELHLIHYSYGVNSTEKGDLSSESTVSRIRTEHFPLTLESARPSHTSQYLCASGGQSGYGEKLFFGSGTQLSVL.

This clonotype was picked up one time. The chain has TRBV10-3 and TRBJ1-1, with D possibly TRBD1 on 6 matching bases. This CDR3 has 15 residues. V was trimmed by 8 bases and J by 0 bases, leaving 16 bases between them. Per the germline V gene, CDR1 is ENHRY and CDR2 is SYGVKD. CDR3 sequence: CAIARTEVMNTEAFF. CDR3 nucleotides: TGTGCCATCGCACGGACAGAAGTCATGAACACTGAAGCTTTCTTT.

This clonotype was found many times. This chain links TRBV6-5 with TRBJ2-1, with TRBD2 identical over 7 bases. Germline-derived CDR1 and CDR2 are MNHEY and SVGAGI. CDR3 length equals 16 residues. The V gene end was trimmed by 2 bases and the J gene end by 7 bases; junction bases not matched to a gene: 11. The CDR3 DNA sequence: TGTGCCAGCAGTTACGAACGCGGGAGAAGTGGAAATGAGCAGTTCTTC. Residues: CASSYERGRSGNEQFF.

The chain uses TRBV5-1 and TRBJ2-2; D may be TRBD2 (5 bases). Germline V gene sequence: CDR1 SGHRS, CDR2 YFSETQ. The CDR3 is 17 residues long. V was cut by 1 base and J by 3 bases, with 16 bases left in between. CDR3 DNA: TGCGCCAGCAGCTTGAACCTGAGAGGGTTCGACACCGGGGAGCTGTTTTTT. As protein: CASSLNLRGFDTGELFF. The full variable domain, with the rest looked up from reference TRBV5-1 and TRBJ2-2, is KAGVTQTPRYLIKTRGQQVTLSCSPISGHRSVSWYQQTPGQGLQFLFEYFSETQRNKGNFPGRFSGRQFSNSRSEMNVSTLELGDSALYLCASSLNLRGFDTGELFFGEGSRLTVL.

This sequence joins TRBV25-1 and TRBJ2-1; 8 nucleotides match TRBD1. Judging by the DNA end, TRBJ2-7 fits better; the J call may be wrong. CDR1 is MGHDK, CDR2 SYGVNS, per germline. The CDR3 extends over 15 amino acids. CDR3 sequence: CASSKDRAAWAEQYF. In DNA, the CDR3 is TGTGCCAGCAGTAAGGACAGGGCGGCCTGGGCTGAGCAGTACTTC.

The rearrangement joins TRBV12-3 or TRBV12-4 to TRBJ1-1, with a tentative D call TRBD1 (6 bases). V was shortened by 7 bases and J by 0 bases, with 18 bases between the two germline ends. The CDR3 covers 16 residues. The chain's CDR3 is CASILFTGTLNTEAFF. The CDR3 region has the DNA TGTGCCAGCATTCTATTCACCGGGACACTGAACACTGAAGCTTTCTTT.

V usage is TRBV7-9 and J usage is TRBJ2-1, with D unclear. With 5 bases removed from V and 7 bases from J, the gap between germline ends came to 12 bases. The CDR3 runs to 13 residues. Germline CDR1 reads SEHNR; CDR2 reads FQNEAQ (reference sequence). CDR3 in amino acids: CASSPNDWNEQFF. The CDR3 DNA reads TGTGCCAGCAGCCCGAACGACTGGAATGAGCAGTTCTTC.

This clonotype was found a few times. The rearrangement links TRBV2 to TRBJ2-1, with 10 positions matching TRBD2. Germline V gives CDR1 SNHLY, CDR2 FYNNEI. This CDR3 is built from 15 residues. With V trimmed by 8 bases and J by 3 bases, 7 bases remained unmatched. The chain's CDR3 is CASRTGTSDYNEQFF. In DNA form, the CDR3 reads TGTGCCAGCCGAACCGGGACTAGCGACTACAATGAGCAGTTCTTC. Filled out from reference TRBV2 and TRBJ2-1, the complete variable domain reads EPEVTQTPSHQVTQMGQEVILRCVPISNHLYFYWYRQILGQKVEFLVSFYNNEISEKSEIFDDQFSVERPDGSNFTLKIRSTKLEDSAMYFCASRTGTSDYNEQFFGPGTRLTVL.

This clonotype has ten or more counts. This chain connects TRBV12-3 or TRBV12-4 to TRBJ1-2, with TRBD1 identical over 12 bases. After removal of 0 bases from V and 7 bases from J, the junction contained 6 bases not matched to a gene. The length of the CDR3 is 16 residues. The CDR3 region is CASSLAGDRGRTGYTF. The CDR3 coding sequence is TGTGCCAGCAGTTTAGCCGGGGACAGGGGGCGCACTGGCTACACCTTC.

DNA of the CDR3: TGTGCCAGCAGCTCCTCCCCGGGAACCCAAGAGACCCAGTACTTC. It specifies CASSSSPGTQETQYF. The chain is built from TRBV11-2 and TRBJ2-5, with D possibly TRBD2 on 5 matching bases. Trimming removed 4 bases at V and 1 base at J, with 13 bases between. CDR3 length: 15 residues. CDR1 SGHAT and CDR2 FQNNGV come from the germline V gene.

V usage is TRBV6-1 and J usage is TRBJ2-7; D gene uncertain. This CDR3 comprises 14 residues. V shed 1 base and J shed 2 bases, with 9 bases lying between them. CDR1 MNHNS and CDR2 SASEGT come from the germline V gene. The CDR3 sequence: CASSEVGRAYEQYF. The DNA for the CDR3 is TGTGCCAGCAGTGAAGTCGGCCGGGCCTACGAGCAGTACTTC.